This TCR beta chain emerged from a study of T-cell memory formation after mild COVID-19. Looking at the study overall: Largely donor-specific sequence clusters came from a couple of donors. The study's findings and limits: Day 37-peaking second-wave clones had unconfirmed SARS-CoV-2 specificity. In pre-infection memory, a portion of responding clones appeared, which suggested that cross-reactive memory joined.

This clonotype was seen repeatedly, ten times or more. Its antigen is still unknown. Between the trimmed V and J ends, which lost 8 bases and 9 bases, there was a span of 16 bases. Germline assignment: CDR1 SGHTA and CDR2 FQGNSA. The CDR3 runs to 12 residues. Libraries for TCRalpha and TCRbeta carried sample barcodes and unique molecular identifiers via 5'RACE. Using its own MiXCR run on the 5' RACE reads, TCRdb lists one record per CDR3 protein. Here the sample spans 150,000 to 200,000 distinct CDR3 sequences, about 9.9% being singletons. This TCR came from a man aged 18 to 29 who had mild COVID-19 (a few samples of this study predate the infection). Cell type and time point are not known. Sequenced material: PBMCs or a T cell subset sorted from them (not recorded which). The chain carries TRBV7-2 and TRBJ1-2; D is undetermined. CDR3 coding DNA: TGTGCCAGCTCCACCGTTGGGAAGAGCTACACCTTC. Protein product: CASSTVGKSYTF.